A single count supports the clone carrying this T cell receptor beta chain. The donors were members of the roughly 120-subject validation cohort (separate from the 666-subject first cohort). This entry comes from a study of cytomegalovirus exposure and HLA in healthy donors. On the study more broadly: In a later analysis, the roughly 120 validation repertoires were reported to have used the same platform as the roughly 730 first-cohort repertoires.

TCRdb's copy holds only in-frame clones and misses some; the assay was immunoSEQ multiplex PCR. The sample lists some 100,000 clones, around nine tenths occurring once. After removal of 2 bases from V and 6 bases from J, the junction contained 7 bases not matched to a gene. The CDR3 sequence is 14 residues long. Germline values: CDR1 MDHEN, CDR2 SYDVKM. Sequenced sample: PBMCs. The chain employs TRBV28 and TRBJ2-7; TRBD1 matches 7 bases. The clonotype originates from a man between 18 and 35 years old in good health and CMV-seropositive. The CDR3 DNA is TGTGCCAGCAGTTTAATCGACAGGGTCAGCGAGCAGTACTTC. It translates to CASSLIDRVSEQYF. Based on the CDR3 plus reference TRBV28 and TRBJ2-7, the full variable domain is DVKVTQSSRYLVKRTGEKVFLECVQDMDHENMFWYRQDPGLGLRLIYFSYDVKMKEKGDIPEGYSVSREKKERFSLILESASTNQTSMYLCASSLIDRVSEQYFGPGTRLTVT.